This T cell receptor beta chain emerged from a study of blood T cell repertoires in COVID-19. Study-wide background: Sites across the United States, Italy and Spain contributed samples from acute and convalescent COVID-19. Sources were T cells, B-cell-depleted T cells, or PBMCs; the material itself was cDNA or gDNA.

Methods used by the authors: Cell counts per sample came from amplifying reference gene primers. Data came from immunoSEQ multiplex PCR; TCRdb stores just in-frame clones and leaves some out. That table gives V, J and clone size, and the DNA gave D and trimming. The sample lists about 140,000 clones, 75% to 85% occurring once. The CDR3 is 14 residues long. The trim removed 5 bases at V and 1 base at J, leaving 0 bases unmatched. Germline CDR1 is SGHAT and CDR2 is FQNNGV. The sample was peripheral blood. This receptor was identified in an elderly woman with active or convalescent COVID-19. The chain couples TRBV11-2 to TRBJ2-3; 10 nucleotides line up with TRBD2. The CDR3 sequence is CASSLAGGTDTQYF. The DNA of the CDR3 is TGTGCCAGCAGCCTAGCGGGGGGCACAGATACGCAGTATTTT.